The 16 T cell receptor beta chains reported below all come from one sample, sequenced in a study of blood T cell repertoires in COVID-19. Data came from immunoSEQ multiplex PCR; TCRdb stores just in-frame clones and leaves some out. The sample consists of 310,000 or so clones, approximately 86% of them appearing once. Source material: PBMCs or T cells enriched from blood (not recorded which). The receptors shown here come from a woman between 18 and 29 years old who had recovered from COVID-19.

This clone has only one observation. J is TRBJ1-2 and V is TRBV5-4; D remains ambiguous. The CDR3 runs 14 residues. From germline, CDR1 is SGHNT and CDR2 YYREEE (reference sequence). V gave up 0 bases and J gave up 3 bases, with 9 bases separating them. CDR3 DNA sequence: TGTGCCAGCAGCTTGGTAGGAGGGTACTATGGCTACACCTTC. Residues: CASSLVGGYYGYTF.

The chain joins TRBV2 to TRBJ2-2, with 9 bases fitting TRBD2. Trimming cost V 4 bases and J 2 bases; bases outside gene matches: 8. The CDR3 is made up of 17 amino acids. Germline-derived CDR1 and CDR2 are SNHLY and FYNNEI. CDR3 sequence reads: CASSAYSGGANTGELFF. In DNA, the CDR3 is TGTGCCAGCAGTGCGTATAGCGGGGGCGCAAACACCGGGGAGCTGTTTTTT.

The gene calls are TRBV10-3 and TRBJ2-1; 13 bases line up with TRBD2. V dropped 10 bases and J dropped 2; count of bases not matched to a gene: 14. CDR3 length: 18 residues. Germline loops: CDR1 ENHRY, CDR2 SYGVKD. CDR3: CATRSLGTSGVTYNEQFF. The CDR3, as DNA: TGTGCCACACGCTCCCTCGGGACTAGCGGGGTTACCTACAATGAGCAGTTCTTC.

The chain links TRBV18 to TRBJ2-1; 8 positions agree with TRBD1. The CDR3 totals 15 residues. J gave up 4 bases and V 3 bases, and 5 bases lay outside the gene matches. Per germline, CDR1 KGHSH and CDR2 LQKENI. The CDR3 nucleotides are TGTGCCAGCTCACCGCCGGGACAGGTTTACAATGAGCAGTTCTTC. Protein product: CASSPPGQVYNEQFF.

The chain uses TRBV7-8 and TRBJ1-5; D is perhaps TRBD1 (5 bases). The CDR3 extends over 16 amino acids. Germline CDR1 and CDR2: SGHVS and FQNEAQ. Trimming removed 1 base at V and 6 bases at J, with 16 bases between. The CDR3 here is CASSLDPQGEGQPQHF. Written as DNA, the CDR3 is TGTGCCAGCAGCTTAGACCCCCAGGGCGAAGGTCAGCCCCAGCATTTT.

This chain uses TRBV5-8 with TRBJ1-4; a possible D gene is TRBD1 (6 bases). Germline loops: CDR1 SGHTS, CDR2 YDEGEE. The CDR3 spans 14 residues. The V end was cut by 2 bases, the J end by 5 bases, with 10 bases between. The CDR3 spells CASSLRQVNEKLFF. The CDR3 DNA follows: TGTGCCAGCAGCTTACGACAGGTCAATGAAAAACTGTTTTTT.

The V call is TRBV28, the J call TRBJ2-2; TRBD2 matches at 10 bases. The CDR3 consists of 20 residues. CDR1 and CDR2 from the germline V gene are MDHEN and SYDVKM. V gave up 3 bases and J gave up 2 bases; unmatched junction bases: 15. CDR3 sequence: CASSFFPSTASGGNTGELFF. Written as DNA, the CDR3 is TGTGCCAGCAGTTTTTTTCCCTCCACGGCTAGCGGGGGAAACACCGGGGAGCTGTTTTTT.

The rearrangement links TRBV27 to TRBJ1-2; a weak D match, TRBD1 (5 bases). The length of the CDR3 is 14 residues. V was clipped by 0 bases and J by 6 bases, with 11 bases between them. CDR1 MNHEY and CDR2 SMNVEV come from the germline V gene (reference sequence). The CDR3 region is CASSLSWQGNGYTF. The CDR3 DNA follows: TGTGCCAGCAGTTTATCGTGGCAGGGTAATGGCTACACCTTC.

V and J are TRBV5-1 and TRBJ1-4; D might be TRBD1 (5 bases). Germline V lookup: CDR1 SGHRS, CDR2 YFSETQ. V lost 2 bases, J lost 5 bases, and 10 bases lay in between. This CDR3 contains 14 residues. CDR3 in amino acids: CASSLVAGNEKLFF. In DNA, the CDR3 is TGCGCCAGCAGCTTAGTCGCAGGGAATGAAAAACTGTTTTTT.

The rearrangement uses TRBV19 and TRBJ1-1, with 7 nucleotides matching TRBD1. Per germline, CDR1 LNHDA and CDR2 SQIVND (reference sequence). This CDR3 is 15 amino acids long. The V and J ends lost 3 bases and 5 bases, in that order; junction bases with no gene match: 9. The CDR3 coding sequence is TGTGCCAGTAGTATGACCGCAGGGGGAAGAACTGAAGCTTTCTTT. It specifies CASSMTAGGRTEAFF. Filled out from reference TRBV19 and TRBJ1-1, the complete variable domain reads DGGITQSPKYLFRKEGQNVTLSCEQNLNHDAMYWYRQDPGQGLRLIYYSQIVNDFQKGDIAEGYSVSREKKESFPLTVTSAQKNPTAFYLCASSMTAGGRTEAFFGQGTRLTVV.

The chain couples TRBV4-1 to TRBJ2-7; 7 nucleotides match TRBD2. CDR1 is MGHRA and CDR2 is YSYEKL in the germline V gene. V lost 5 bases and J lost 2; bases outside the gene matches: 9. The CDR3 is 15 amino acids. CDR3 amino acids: CASSFSGNLPYEQYF. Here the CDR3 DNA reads TGCGCCAGCAGCTTCAGCGGGAATCTGCCCTACGAGCAGTACTTC.

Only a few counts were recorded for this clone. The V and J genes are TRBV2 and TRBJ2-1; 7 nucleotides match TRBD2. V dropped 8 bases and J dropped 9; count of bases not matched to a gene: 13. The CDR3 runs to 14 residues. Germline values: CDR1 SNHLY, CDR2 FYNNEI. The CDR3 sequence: CASSTSWGGGEQFF. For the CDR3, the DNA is TGTGCCAGCTCCACATCGTGGGGGGGAGGTGAGCAGTTCTTC. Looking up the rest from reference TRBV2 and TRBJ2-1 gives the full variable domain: EPEVTQTPSHQVTQMGQEVILRCVPISNHLYFYWYRQILGQKVEFLVSFYNNEISEKSEIFDDQFSVERPDGSNFTLKIRSTKLEDSAMYFCASSTSWGGGEQFFGPGTRLTVL.

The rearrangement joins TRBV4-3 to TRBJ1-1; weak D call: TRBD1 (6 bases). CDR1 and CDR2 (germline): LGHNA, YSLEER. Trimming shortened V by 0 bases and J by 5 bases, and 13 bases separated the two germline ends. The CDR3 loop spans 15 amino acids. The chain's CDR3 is CASSQDLGRGTEAFF. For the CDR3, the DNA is TGCGCCAGCAGCCAAGATCTAGGCAGGGGTACTGAAGCTTTCTTT.

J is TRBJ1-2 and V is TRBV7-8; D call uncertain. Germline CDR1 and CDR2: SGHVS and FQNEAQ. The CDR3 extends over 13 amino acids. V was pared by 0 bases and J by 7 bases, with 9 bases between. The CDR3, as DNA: TGTGCCAGCAGCTTAGCGTTGGAGGGTGGCTACACCTTC. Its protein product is CASSLALEGGYTF.

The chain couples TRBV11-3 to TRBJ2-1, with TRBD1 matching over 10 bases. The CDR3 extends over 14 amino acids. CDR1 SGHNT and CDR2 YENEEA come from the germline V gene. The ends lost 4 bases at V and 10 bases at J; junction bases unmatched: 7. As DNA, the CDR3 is TGTGCCAGCAGCTCCCGGACAGGGGGTCGGGAGCAGTTCTTC. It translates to CASSSRTGGREQFF.

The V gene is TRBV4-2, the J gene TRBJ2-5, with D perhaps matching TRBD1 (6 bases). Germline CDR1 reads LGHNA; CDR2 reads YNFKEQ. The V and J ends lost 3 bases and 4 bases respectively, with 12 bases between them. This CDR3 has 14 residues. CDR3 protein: CASSQDTGRETQYF. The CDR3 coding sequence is TGTGCCAGCAGCCAGGACACAGGGAGAGAGACCCAGTACTTC.